Shown below are 22 T cell receptor beta chains from a single sample sequenced in a study of cytomegalovirus exposure and HLA in healthy donors. Primers included in the PCR were 60 Vbeta and 13 Jbeta primers. Only in-frame clones appear in the TCRdb table, and some are missing; sequencing was by immunoSEQ multiplex PCR. Of more than 60,000 clones in the sample, 70% to 85% are singletons; the top ten hold approximately 17%. The sequenced sample was PBMCs. These receptors were obtained from a man in his 70s in good health and CMV-seropositive.

This chain links TRBV5-1 with TRBJ2-5; 7 bases line up with TRBD1. The CDR3 runs 14 residues. Germline CDR1 SGHRS, CDR2 YFSETQ. V was pared by 4 bases and J by 2 bases, with 5 bases of the junction left unmatched. CDR3 sequence reads: CASSMPGQQETQYF. CDR3 coding DNA: TGCGCCAGCAGCATGCCGGGACAGCAAGAGACCCAGTACTTC.

V and J are TRBV7-9 and TRBJ2-1; 11 bases line up with TRBD2. The germline gives CDR1 SEHNR, CDR2 FQNEAQ (reference sequence). The length of the CDR3 is 15 residues. Unmatched junction bases numbered 2, after V lost 4 bases and J lost 3 bases. CDR3 DNA sequence: TGTGCCAGCAGCTCACTAGCGGGAGTCTACAATGAGCAGTTCTTC. This gives the protein CASSSLAGVYNEQFF.

The rearrangement links TRBV5-1 to TRBJ2-7; 8 bases line up with TRBD2. V was pared by 3 bases and J by 7 bases, with 9 bases of the junction left unmatched. The CDR3 loop spans 14 amino acids. Germline V gene sequence: CDR1 SGHRS, CDR2 YFSETQ. In DNA, the CDR3 is TGCGCCAGCAGCTCCGGGACTAGGTCGAGTGAGCAGTACTTC. As protein: CASSSGTRSSEQYF.

The chain combines TRBV2 with TRBJ2-2; D is perhaps TRBD2 (6 bases). Germline V CDR1 and CDR2: SNHLY, FYNNEI. The CDR3 loop spans 16 amino acids. V lost 0 bases, J lost 4 bases, and 12 bases lay in between. The DNA of the CDR3 is TGTGCCAGCAGTGAAGCCGGGGGACGGGTCACCGGGGAGCTGTTTTTT. This sequence encodes CASSEAGGRVTGELFF.

The rearrangement joins TRBV7-2 to TRBJ2-2, with D perhaps TRBD2 (6 bases). The CDR3 length is 18 residues. V was trimmed by 2 bases and J by 0 bases, leaving 16 bases between them. Per germline, CDR1 SGHTA and CDR2 FQGNSA. The CDR3 loop reads CASSLLPGASANTGELFF. In DNA form, the CDR3 reads TGTGCCAGCAGCTTACTTCCGGGAGCTAGCGCGAACACCGGGGAGCTGTTTTTT.

V is TRBV19 and J is TRBJ2-7, with D perhaps matching TRBD2 (5 bases). The V gene's germline CDR1 is LNHDA and CDR2 SQIVND (reference sequence). This CDR3 is built from 14 residues. Trimming took 6 bases from V and 0 from J, leaving 12 bases between them. The CDR3, as DNA: TGTGCCAGTAGCCCGCGGGTCGTCTCCTACGAGCAGTACTTC. Its protein product is CASSPRVVSYEQYF. Supplemented by reference TRBV19 and TRBJ2-7, the full variable domain reads DGGITQSPKYLFRKEGQNVTLSCEQNLNHDAMYWYRQDPGQGLRLIYYSQIVNDFQKGDIAEGYSVSREKKESFPLTVTSAQKNPTAFYLCASSPRVVSYEQYFGPGTRLTVT.

Remarks on this clone: The junction differs from germline at one of its ends, possibly a read error. The rearrangement joins TRBV6-5 to TRBJ1-3; D might be TRBD1 (6 bases). Germline-derived CDR1 and CDR2 are MNHEY and SVGAGI. The CDR3 is made up of 16 amino acids. DNA of the CDR3: TGTGCCAGCAGTAACTCACTACAGGGATATGGAAACACCATATATTTT. Amino acids: CASSNSLQGYGNTIYF.

This clone has more than one count but fewer than ten. This rearrangement joins TRBV19 to TRBJ2-5, with D perhaps TRBD1 (6 bases). V gave up 2 bases and J gave up 2 bases, with 9 bases separating them. The CDR3 runs to 14 residues. Germline CDR1 is LNHDA and CDR2 is SQIVND (reference sequence). CDR3 nucleotides: TGTGCCAGTAGTATACCAGGGGAGCAAGAGACCCAGTACTTC. Its translation: CASSIPGEQETQYF.

V usage is TRBV29-1 and J usage is TRBJ2-1; TRBD1 matches at 7 bases. This CDR3 region has 17 residues. The germline V gene encodes CDR1 SQVTM and CDR2 ANQGSEA. V trimming: 0 bases; J trimming: 4 bases; junction bases outside the gene matches: 12. The CDR3 coding sequence is TGCAGCGTTGAAGATCGTAAAGGGGGCCAGTTTTACAATGAGCAGTTCTTC. It specifies CSVEDRKGGQFYNEQFF.

The chain joins TRBV28 to TRBJ2-7; 7 nucleotides agree with TRBD1. V lost 7 bases and J lost 0; bases outside the gene matches: 15. CDR3 length: 17 amino acids. Germline CDR1 is MDHEN and CDR2 is SYDVKM. The CDR3, as DNA: TGTGCCAGCACTCCGCGCTCCGGGACAGCGAGCTCCTACGAGCAGTACTTC. Translation gives CASTPRSGTASSYEQYF.

The V and J genes are TRBV7-3 and TRBJ2-2; no definite D call. The germline V gene has CDR1 SGHTA and CDR2 FQGTGA. The CDR3 contains 13 residues. V was shortened by 2 bases and J by 6 bases, with 7 bases between the two germline ends. The CDR3 protein is CASSLRSAGELFF. The CDR3 DNA sequence: TGTGCCAGCAGCTTACGCTCGGCCGGGGAGCTGTTTTTT.

This chain uses TRBV6-5 with TRBJ2-7; 10 bases match TRBD2. V gave up 8 bases and J gave up 0 bases; unmatched junction bases: 7. Germline CDR1 reads MNHEY; CDR2 reads SVGAGI. The CDR3 spans 15 residues. CDR3 residues: CASRGLARSSYEQYF. For the CDR3, the DNA is TGTGCCAGCCGGGGACTAGCGCGGAGCTCCTACGAGCAGTACTTC.

The genes are TRBV9 and TRBJ1-6, with TRBD1 matching over 10 bases. This CDR3 has 15 residues. Germline CDR1 reads SGDLS; CDR2 reads YYNGEE. V lost 0 bases, J lost 10 bases, and 4 bases stayed unmatched. CDR3 in DNA: TGTGCCAGCAGCGTAGAAGGGACAGGGGTCTCACCCCTCCACTTT. Protein product: CASSVEGTGVSPLHF.

J is TRBJ2-4 and V is TRBV28; 10 bases map to TRBD2. The trim removed 4 bases at V and 1 base at J, leaving 4 bases unmatched. The CDR3 sequence is 16 residues long. Germline CDR1 MDHEN, CDR2 SYDVKM. The CDR3 sequence: CASSSLAGEAKNIQYF. In nucleotides, the CDR3 is TGTGCCAGCAGTTCTCTAGCGGGAGAGGCCAAAAACATTCAGTACTTC.

This clone was seen a handful of times. The chain couples TRBV18 to TRBJ2-1; 12 nucleotides match TRBD2. V gave up 3 bases and J gave up 10 bases; unmatched junction bases: 10. The CDR3 loop spans 16 amino acids. The germline V gene has CDR1 KGHSH and CDR2 LQKENI. The CDR3 here is CASSPPGLAGRREQFF. In nucleotides, the CDR3 is TGTGCCAGCTCACCGCCGGGACTAGCGGGCCGACGGGAGCAGTTCTTC.

The chain is built from TRBV7-2 and TRBJ1-2, with D unclear. Trimming removed 0 bases at V and 4 bases at J, with 12 bases between. The CDR3 spans 15 residues. CDR1 and CDR2 from the germline V gene are SGHTA and FQGNSA. The CDR3 spells CASSLARSPGYGYTF. Written as DNA, the CDR3 is TGTGCCAGCAGCTTAGCGCGGAGCCCGGGCTATGGCTACACCTTC.

The chain recombines TRBV6-1 with TRBJ2-1, with 12 bases aligning to TRBD1. Germline V gene lookup returns CDR1 MNHNS and CDR2 SASEGT. This CDR3 is built from 15 residues. The V gene end was trimmed by 6 bases and the J gene end by 6 bases; junction bases not matched to a gene: 6. The CDR3 region is CASSGDRGQGNEQFF. CDR3 bases: TGTGCCAGCAGCGGGGACAGGGGGCAAGGCAATGAGCAGTTCTTC.

The V gene is TRBV7-6, the J gene TRBJ2-2, with D possibly matching TRBD1 (5 bases). Looked up from germline, CDR1 is SGHVS and CDR2 is FNYEAQ. The V end lost 3 bases, the J end lost 2 bases, and 7 bases lay between the germline ends. CDR3 length: 14 amino acids. CDR3 DNA: TGTGCCAGCAGCTTGGGGCACAACACCGGGGAGCTGTTTTTT. Its translation is CASSLGHNTGELFF.

The chain has TRBV6-6 and TRBJ2-7; a weak D match, TRBD1 (5 bases). The CDR3 length is 13 residues. The V and J ends lost 6 bases and 3 bases respectively, with 12 bases between them. CDR1 MNHNY and CDR2 SVGAGI come from the germline V gene (reference sequence). The CDR3 is CASSQRDSYEQYF. The CDR3 DNA follows: TGTGCCAGCAGCCAGAGAGACAGCTACGAGCAGTACTTC.

This chain uses TRBV10-3 with TRBJ2-1; the D gene is possibly TRBD1 (6 bases). This CDR3 comprises 15 residues. Trimming took off 4 bases at V and 7 bases at J, with 17 bases between the two ends. Germline V CDR1 and CDR2: ENHRY, SYGVKD. DNA for the CDR3: TGTGCCATCAGTGCAGTTCCAGGGGATGAGAATGAGCAGTTCTTC. This gives the protein CAISAVPGDENEQFF.

This clone showed up just a few times. CDR3 sequence reads: CASSPTGSEKETQYF. As DNA, the CDR3 is TGTGCCAGCAGCCCAACAGGGAGTGAGAAAGAGACCCAGTACTTC. This chain uses TRBV7-2 with TRBJ2-5, with D perhaps matching TRBD1 (6 bases). V was shortened by 5 bases and J by 3 bases, with 16 bases between the two germline ends. CDR3 length equals 15 residues. CDR1 is SGHTA, CDR2 FQGNSA, per germline.

The chain is built from TRBV6-5 and TRBJ1-4; 12 nucleotides agree with TRBD1. The CDR3 is 15 residues long. Germline V lookup: CDR1 MNHEY, CDR2 SVGAGI. The ends lost 2 bases at V and 7 bases at J; junction bases unmatched: 2. In nucleotides, the CDR3 is TGTGCCAGCAGTTACGGGACAGGGGGCTTTGAAAAACTGTTTTTT. This gives the protein CASSYGTGGFEKLFF.